This T cell receptor beta chain was sequenced during a study of STAT3 mutations in large granular lymphocyte leukemia. Study outcomes and limitations: Differing intervals and regimens complicate linking therapy response to clone burden. All newly emerging clones after therapy were STAT3 wild type. Some patients had persisting codominant clonotypes that could mask small clones. At least one immunodominant TCR beta clonotype appeared in every T-cell large granular lymphocyte leukemia patient.

The repertoire was sequenced with immunoSEQ multiplex PCR; TCRdb's copy has only in-frame clones and lacks some. This table has over 10,000 clones, 88% appearing once. This CDR3 has 13 residues. Trimming shortened V by 6 bases and J by 7 bases, and 12 bases separated the two germline ends. Germline V gene data show CDR1 as SGHAT and CDR2 as FQNNGV. Worth noting for this clone: Antigen unknown.

The source is a human donor with T large granular lymphocyte leukemia. Some clones in this sample may be carry-over from other donors' samples. The material sequenced was PBMCs. The chain recombines TRBV11-2 with TRBJ1-4; D perhaps matches TRBD1 (5 bases). For the CDR3, the DNA is TGTGCCAGCAGTCGGACACAGGTTGAAAAACTGTTTTTT. Its protein product is CASSRTQVEKLFF.